Following are 15 T cell receptor beta chains from one sample sequenced in a study of T cell changes during pregnancy in multiple sclerosis. The protocol was immunoSEQ multiplex PCR, while the TCRdb copy is restricted to in-frame clones and leaves out a portion. This repertoire shows 40,000 to 60,000 clones, 85% to 95% found once; its top ten account for approximately 0.67%. This specimen was CD4+ T cells from peripheral blood mononuclear cells, taken in the third trimester of pregnancy. The receptors here all came from a female donor with multiple sclerosis, enrolled in a pregnancy study.

This clone occurred a few times. The CDR3: CASSLAGGPIEQFF. The DNA of the CDR3 is TGTGCCAGCAGCTTAGCGGGAGGGCCGATAGAGCAGTTCTTC. The rearrangement joins TRBV7-6 to TRBJ2-1; 7 bases are a match to TRBD2. Losses at the gene ends were 0 bases for V and 10 bases for J; bases not matched to a gene: 6. This CDR3 contains 14 residues. Germline V CDR1 and CDR2: SGHVS, FNYEAQ.

The chain couples TRBV18 to TRBJ1-3; 10 bases fit TRBD1. V lost 2 bases and J lost 0; bases outside the gene matches: 1. Per the germline V gene, CDR1 is KGHSH and CDR2 is LQKENI. The CDR3 totals 16 residues. Here the CDR3 reads CASSPGTGASGNTIYF. DNA for the CDR3: TGTGCCAGCTCACCAGGGACAGGGGCCTCTGGAAACACCATATATTTT.

The rearrangement links TRBV18 to TRBJ2-3, with 7 nucleotides matching TRBD1. Trimming took 3 bases from V and 1 from J; bases not matched to a gene: 1. Germline CDR1 and CDR2: KGHSH and LQKENI. The CDR3 contains 14 residues. CDR3 in amino acids: CASSPQGGTDTQYF. CDR3 coding DNA: TGTGCCAGCTCACCTCAGGGGGGCACAGATACGCAGTATTTT.

This clone has just one count. The chain carries TRBV27 and TRBJ2-7; D is undetermined. V was clipped by 4 bases and J by 4 bases, with 8 bases between them. CDR3 length: 12 residues. Germline-derived CDR1 and CDR2 are MNHEY and SMNVEV (reference sequence). The CDR3 DNA follows: TGTGCCAGCAGTTGGCAGTTGTACGAGCAGTACTTC. Protein sequence: CASSWQLYEQYF.

This clone occurred once. The chain links TRBV28 to TRBJ2-6, with TRBD2 matching 10 bases. The CDR3 loop spans 15 amino acids. Per the germline V gene, CDR1 is MDHEN and CDR2 is SYDVKM. CDR3 nucleotide sequence: TGTGCGGGTTCTAGCGGGAGTTCTGGGGCCAACGTCCTGACTTTC. Encoded protein: CAGSSGSSGANVLTF.

This chain joins TRBV7-2 and TRBJ2-2, with TRBD2 matching over 14 bases. Germline CDR1 SGHTA, CDR2 FQGNSA. V lost 1 base, J lost 0 bases, and 1 base stayed unmatched. The CDR3 runs 18 residues. The CDR3 spells CASSLGLAGGSNTGELFF. In DNA, the CDR3 is TGTGCCAGCAGCTTAGGACTAGCGGGAGGGTCGAACACCGGGGAGCTGTTTTTT.

A single count supports this clone. The chain couples TRBV7-8 to TRBJ2-7; TRBD2 agrees at 8 bases. The CDR3 has 18 amino acids. Germline CDR1 reads SGHVS; CDR2 reads FQNEAQ. Trimming took 1 base from V and 3 from J; bases not matched to a gene: 14. This chain's CDR3 is CASSLVPPMGGRIYEQYF. CDR3 in DNA: TGTGCCAGCAGCTTAGTGCCCCCAATGGGCGGGAGGATCTACGAGCAGTACTTC.

J is TRBJ2-1 and V is TRBV28, with 9 bases identical to TRBD2. Germline CDR1 and CDR2: MDHEN and SYDVKM. The CDR3 has 16 amino acids. Losses at the gene ends were 7 bases for V and 10 bases for J; bases not matched to a gene: 17. In DNA, the CDR3 is TGTGCCAGCATGGGCTCTAGCGGGATCCCCCTAGGGGAGCAGTTCTTC. It codes for CASMGSSGIPLGEQFF.

This clone was detected once. V is TRBV9 and J is TRBJ2-1; a weak D match, TRBD2 (5 bases). Germline values: CDR1 SGDLS, CDR2 YYNGEE. The V and J ends lost 0 bases and 0 bases respectively, with 19 bases between them. The CDR3 consists of 19 residues. The CDR3 spells CASSVDPGEKVTSYNEQFF. Written as DNA, the CDR3 is TGTGCCAGCAGCGTAGACCCCGGGGAAAAGGTAACCTCCTACAATGAGCAGTTCTTC.

The gene calls are TRBV4-3 and TRBJ1-2, with D possibly being TRBD1 (5 bases). CDR1 and CDR2 (germline): LGHNA, YSLEER. The CDR3 runs 17 residues. V was shortened by 0 bases and J by 4 bases, with 18 bases between the two germline ends. The CDR3 nucleotides read TGCGCCAGCAGCCAAGAGGGGGGGAGGGGATCGGGCTATGGCTACACCTTC. It translates to CASSQEGGRGSGYGYTF.

The gene calls are TRBV4-2 and TRBJ1-3, with TRBD1 matching over 12 bases. V was pared by 0 bases and J by 3 bases, with 6 bases of the junction left unmatched. The CDR3 totals 18 residues. Germline V gives CDR1 LGHNA, CDR2 YNFKEQ. CDR3 loop: CASSQDRGQGADGNTIYF. The CDR3 DNA sequence: TGTGCCAGCAGCCAAGATAGGGGACAGGGGGCGGATGGAAACACCATATATTTT.

This clone was counted once. The CDR3 sequence is CSVEAWDRGYEQYF. DNA of the CDR3: TGCAGCGTTGAAGCCTGGGACAGGGGATACGAGCAGTACTTC. The V call is TRBV29-1, the J call TRBJ2-7; TRBD1 matches 10 bases. This CDR3 contains 14 residues. Germline CDR1 SQVTM, CDR2 ANQGSEA. V lost 1 base and J lost 4; bases outside the gene matches: 4.

The genes are TRBV6-6 and TRBJ2-7, with D unresolved. The CDR3 is made up of 12 amino acids. Germline V CDR1 and CDR2: MNHNY, SVGAGI (reference sequence). V was cut by 6 bases and J by 3 bases, with 9 bases left in between. CDR3 amino acids: CASSPASYEQYF. The DNA for the CDR3 is TGTGCCAGCAGCCCCGCCAGCTACGAGCAGTACTTC.

The chain carries TRBV2 and TRBJ2-7; TRBD1 matches at 7 bases. The CDR3 is 16 amino acids. Losses at the gene ends were 3 bases for V and 0 bases for J; bases not matched to a gene: 8. Germline V gene sequence: CDR1 SNHLY, CDR2 FYNNEI. The CDR3 sequence: CASSDLPRDSSYEQYF. For the CDR3, the DNA is TGTGCCAGCAGTGACCTTCCCCGGGACAGCTCCTACGAGCAGTACTTC.

The chain combines TRBV18 with TRBJ2-1; TRBD1 agrees at 7 bases. This CDR3 is 14 amino acids long. Germline loops: CDR1 KGHSH, CDR2 LQKENI. Trimming took 3 bases from V and 5 from J; bases not matched to a gene: 4. In DNA form, the CDR3 reads TGTGCCAGCTCACCGAAGGGGGCGGACAATGAGCAGTTCTTC. Residues: CASSPKGADNEQFF.